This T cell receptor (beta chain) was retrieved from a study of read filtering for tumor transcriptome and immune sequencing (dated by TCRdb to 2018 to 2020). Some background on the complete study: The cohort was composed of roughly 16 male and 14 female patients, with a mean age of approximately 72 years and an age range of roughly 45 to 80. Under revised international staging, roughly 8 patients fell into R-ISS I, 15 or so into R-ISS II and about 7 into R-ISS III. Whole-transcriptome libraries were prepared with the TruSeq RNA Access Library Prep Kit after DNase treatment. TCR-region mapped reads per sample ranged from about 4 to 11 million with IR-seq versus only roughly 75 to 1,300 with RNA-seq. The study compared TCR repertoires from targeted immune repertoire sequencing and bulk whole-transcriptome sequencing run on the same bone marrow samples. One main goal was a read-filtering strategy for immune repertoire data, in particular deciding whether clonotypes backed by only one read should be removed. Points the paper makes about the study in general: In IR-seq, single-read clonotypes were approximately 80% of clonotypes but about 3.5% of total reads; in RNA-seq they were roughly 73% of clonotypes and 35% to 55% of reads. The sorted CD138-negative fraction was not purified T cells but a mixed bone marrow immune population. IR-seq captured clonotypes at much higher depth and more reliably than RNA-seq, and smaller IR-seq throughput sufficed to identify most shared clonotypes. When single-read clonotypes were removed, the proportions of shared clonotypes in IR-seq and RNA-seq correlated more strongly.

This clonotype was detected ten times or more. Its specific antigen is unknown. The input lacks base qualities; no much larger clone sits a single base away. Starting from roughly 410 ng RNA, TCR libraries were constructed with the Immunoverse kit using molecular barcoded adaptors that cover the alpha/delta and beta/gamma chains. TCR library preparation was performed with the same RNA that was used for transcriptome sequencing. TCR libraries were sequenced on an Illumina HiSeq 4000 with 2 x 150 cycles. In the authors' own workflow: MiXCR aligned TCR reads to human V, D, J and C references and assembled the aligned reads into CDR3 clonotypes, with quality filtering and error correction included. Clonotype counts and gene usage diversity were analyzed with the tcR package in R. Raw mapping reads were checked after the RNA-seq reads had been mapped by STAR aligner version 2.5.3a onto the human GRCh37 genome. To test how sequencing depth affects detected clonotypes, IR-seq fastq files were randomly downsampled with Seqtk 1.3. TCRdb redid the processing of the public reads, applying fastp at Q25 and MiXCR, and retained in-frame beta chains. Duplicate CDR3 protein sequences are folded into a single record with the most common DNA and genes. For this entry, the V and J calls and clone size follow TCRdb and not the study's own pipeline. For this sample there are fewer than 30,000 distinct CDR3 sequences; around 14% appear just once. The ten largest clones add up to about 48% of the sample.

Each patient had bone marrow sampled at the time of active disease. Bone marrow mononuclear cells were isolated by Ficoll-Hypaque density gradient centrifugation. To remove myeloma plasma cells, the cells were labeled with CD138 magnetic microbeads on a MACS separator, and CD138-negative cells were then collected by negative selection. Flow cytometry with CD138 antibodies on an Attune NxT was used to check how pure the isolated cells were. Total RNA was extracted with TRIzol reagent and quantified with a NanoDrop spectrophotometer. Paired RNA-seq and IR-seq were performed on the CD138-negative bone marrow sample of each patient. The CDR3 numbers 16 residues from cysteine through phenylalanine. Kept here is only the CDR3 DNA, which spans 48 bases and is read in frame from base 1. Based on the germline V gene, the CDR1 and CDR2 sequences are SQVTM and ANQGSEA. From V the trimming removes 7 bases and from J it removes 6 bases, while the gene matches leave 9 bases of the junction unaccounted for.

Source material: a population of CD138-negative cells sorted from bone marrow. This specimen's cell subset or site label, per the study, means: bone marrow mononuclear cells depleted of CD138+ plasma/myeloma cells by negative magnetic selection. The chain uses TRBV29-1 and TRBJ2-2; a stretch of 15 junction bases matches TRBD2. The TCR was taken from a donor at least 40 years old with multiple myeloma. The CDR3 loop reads CSGGLAGGEIPGELFF. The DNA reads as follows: TGCAGCGGGGGACTAGCGGGGGGCGAGATCCCCGGGGAGCTGTTTTTT.